This T cell receptor (beta chain) came from a study of PD-L1 blockade in urothelial cancer. Study-wide results and limits: Better survival was forecast by a pretreatment blood TCR clonality below the median.

Between the trimmed V and J ends, which lost 6 bases and 3 bases, there was a span of 15 bases. The CDR3 totals 15 residues. CDR1 is SGHVS, CDR2 FQNEAQ, per germline. Concerning this clone itself: Its target is unknown.

Measured with immunoSEQ multiplex PCR; TCRdb has only the in-frame clones, and not every one. The sample has some 41,000 clones; more than 75% are singletons. V usage is TRBV7-8 and J usage is TRBJ1-5; maybe TRBD1 (5 bases). This receptor was taken from a woman between 55 and 75 years old with urothelial cancer. The source was PBMCs, collected around atezolizumab (anti-PD-L1) treatment. CDR3 loop: CASSLGSGHNQPQHF. CDR3 in DNA: TGTGCCAGCAGTCTAGGGTCAGGGCACAATCAGCCCCAGCATTTT.